This T cell receptor beta chain was sequenced in a study of beta chain features in type 1 diabetes (dated by TCRdb to the late 2010s). In the study overall: Mean age, gender distribution, total cell number and subset yield were not different between patients and healthy donors. Across all samples, some 110,000,000 sorted cells were examined, and cell number per subset correlated strongly with RNA yield. Regulatory and stem cell-like memory subsets were obtained from only 8 patients and roughly eight healthy donors, while naive and central memory subsets were obtained from all 30 or so donors. In the study, TCRB repertoires of sorted circulating CD4+ T cell subsets from recently diagnosed type 1 diabetes patients were compared with those of matched healthy donors.

The paper's findings and limits, for the study overall: Shorter templates might be favored by PCR, yet because patient and control samples were amplified and corrected together, any such skew would affect both groups equally. Patients with type 1 diabetes made fewer insertions and deleted more nucleotides at VDJ recombination sites, implying thymic rearrangement abnormalities. Naive, central memory and regulatory TCRB repertoires appeared to be more similar among patients than among healthy donors. Because small numbers of individuals were included in the HLA sub-analyses, any influence of HLA type on TCRB rearrangement was left unresolved. In all four CD4+ subsets, TCRB CDR3 length was moderately but significantly shorter in type 1 diabetes patients. Sequencing cDNA rather than genomic DNA could over-represent highly expressing activated cells, although activation and CD3 levels did not differ between groups.

The entire amount of isolated RNA was reverse transcribed using the High Capacity cDNA Reverse Transcription Kit, so the sequenced TCRB transcripts were expressed ones. Deep immunoSEQ sequencing was applied to naive, central memory and regulatory T cell samples, giving an average of roughly 3.5 million total reads per sample. After sorted cells were lysed in RLT buffer, RNA was extracted with DNase-treated RNeasy Micro or Mini kits, with the choice depending on cell number. Each cell subset was processed on its own to prevent cross-contamination, while patient and healthy donor samples were processed together. TCRB sequences were amplified from cDNA with the immunoSEQ multiplex PCR, producing 87-bp fragments spanning the CDR3 region. Amplicons were sequenced on the Illumina HiSeq platform. As for how the authors treated the data: PCR bias was computationally corrected using synthetic template baselines, reads within Hamming distance 2 were collapsed, and singletons that could not be merged were discarded. Reads were aligned against IMGT to assign V, D and J genes, CDR3 length and insertions or deletions at six rearrangement sites. Within each subset, clonotype counts were normalized to sorted cell number, and only after that were true diversity and Gini coefficients computed with the tcR R package. The overlap coefficient, calculated on TCRB nucleotide sequences, was used to measure repertoire sharing. As a proxy for the pre-selection repertoire, out-of-frame TCRB sequences from naive cells were analyzed. Entries here come from immuneACCESS through TCRdb and include only in-frame sequences with V and J called. Some clones fail to appear in such tables; in the studies checked, an unresolved V gene covers under half of the shortfall, and the cause of the remainder is unknown. That table supplies the V and J calls and clone size; D and trimming were determined from the DNA. This sample has just over 450,000 clones in its table, and over 25% of those were observed once. Around 0.065% of the sample lies in the top ten.

In regard to this clone: What this receptor recognizes is not known. Qualities for individual bases were not recorded, and no much larger clone is one base off.

From each donor, a single peripheral blood sample of 95 to 150 mL on average was drawn into heparinised tubes. A BD FACSAria II was used to sort naive, central memory, regulatory and stem cell-like memory CD4+ T cells with a panel that included CD45RO, CCR7, CD25, CD127, CD95 and CD27. A purity above 95% was achieved for all sorted populations. PBMCs were isolated right away by Lymphoprep density gradient centrifugation and were stained directly, without culture. So that batch effects would be minimized, each experiment stained and sorted samples in pairs, pairing one healthy donor with one patient. The sequence came from a man between 18 and 29 years old in good health. Sequenced material: naive CD4+ T cells from blood. What this sample's cell subset or site label stands for: true naive CD4+ T cells.

Read as DNA, the sequence is TGTGCCAGCTCACCACCGAGCGGGACATCCTACAATGAGCAGTTCTTC. This encodes CASSPPSGTSYNEQFF. This chain joins TRBV18 to TRBJ2-1, with TRBD2 perhaps the D gene, on 7 matching bases. Trimming at the junction amounts to 0 bases on V and 1 base on J, and the germline ends lie 10 bases apart. The germline V gene specifies KGHSH as CDR1 and LQKENI as CDR2. The CDR3, cysteine through phenylalanine, is 16 amino acids long. Only CDR3 DNA remains: 48 bases, in frame from the first base.